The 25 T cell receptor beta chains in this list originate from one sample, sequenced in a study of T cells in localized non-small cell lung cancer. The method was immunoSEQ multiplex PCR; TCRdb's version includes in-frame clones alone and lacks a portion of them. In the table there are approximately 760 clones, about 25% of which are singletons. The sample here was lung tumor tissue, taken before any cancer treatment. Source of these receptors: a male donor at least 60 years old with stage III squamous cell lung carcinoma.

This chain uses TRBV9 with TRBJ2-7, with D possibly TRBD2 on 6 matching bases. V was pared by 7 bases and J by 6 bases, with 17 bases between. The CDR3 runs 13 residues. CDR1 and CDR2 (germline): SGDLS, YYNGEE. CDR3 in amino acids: CASRRSGGSEQYF. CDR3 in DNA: TGTGCCAGCCGTAGATCCGGGGGTAGCGAGCAGTACTTC.

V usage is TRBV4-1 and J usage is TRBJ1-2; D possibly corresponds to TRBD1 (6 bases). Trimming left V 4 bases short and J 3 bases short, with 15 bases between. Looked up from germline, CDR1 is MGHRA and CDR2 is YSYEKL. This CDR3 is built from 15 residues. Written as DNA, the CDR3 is TGCGCCAGCAGCCGAACACAGGGTGGCGACTATGGCTACACCTTC. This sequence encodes CASSRTQGGDYGYTF.

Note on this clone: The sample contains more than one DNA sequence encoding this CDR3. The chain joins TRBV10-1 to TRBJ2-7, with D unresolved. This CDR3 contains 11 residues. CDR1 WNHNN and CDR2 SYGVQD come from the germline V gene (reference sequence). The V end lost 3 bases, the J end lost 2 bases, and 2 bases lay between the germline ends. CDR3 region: CASSDPYEQYF. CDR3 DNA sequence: TGCGCCAGCAGTGACCCCTACGAGCAGTACTTC.

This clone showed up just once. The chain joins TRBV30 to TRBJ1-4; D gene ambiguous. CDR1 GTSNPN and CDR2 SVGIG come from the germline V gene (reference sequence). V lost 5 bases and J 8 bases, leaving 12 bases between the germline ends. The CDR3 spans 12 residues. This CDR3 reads CAWGRDGEKLFF. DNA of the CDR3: TGTGCCTGGGGGAGGGATGGCGAAAAACTGTTTTTT.

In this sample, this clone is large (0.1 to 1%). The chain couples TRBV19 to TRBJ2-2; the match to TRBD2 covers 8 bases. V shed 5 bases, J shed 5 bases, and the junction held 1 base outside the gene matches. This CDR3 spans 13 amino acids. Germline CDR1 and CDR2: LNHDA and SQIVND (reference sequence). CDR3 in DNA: TGTGCCAGTAGTCCGGGAGGGACCGGGGAGCTGTTTTTT. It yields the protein CASSPGGTGELFF.

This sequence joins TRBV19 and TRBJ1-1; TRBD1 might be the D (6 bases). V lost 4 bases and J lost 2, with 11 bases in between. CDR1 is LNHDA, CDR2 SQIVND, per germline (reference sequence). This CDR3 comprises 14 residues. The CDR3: CASSKDRANTEAFF. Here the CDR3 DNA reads TGTGCCAGTAGTAAGGACAGAGCTAACACTGAAGCTTTCTTT.

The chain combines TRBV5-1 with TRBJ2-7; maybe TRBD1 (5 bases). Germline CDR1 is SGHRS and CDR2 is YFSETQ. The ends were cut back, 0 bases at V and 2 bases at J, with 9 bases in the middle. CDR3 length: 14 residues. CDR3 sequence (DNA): TGCGCCAGCAGCTTGGCGGACAATGCCTACGAGCAGTACTTC. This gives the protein CASSLADNAYEQYF. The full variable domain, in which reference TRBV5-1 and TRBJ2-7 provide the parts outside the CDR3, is KAGVTQTPRYLIKTRGQQVTLSCSPISGHRSVSWYQQTPGQGLQFLFEYFSETQRNKGNFPGRFSGRQFSNSRSEMNVSTLELGDSALYLCASSLADNAYEQYFGPGTRLTVT.

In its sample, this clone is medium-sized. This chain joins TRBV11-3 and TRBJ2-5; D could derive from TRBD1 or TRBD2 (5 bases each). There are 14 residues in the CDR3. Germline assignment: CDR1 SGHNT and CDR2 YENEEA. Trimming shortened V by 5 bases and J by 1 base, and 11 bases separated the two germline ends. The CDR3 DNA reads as TGTGCCAGCAGCAGGGACGGGGCCCAAGAGACCCAGTACTTC. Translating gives CASSRDGAQETQYF.

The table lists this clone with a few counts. This CDR3 reads CASSQDVLVAGPQETQYF. CDR3 sequence (DNA): TGCGCCAGCAGCCAAGATGTGCTGGTGGCGGGTCCTCAAGAGACCCAGTACTTC. The chain has TRBV23-1 and TRBJ2-5; a weak D match, TRBD2 (5 bases). TRBV23-1 is labeled an ORF, and its function is uncertain. This CDR3 spans 18 amino acids. V was pared by 6 bases and J by 2 bases, with 25 bases between.

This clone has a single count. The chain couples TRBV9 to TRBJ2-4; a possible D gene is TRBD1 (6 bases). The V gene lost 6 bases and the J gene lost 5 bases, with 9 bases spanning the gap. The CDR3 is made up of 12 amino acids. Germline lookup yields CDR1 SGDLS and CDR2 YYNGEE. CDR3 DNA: TGTGCCAGCATCGGACAGCAAAACATTCAGTACTTC. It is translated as CASIGQQNIQYF.

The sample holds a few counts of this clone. CDR3 nucleotides: TGTGCCACCAGCAGAGACGTGGGGGCAACAGGGATCAATGAGCAGTTCTTC. Translating it yields CATSRDVGATGINEQFF. This sequence joins TRBV15 and TRBJ2-1; tentative D call: TRBD1 (6 bases). The CDR3 is 17 residues long. CDR1 is LNHNV and CDR2 is YYDKDF in the germline V gene (reference sequence). With 0 bases removed from V and 6 bases from J, the gap between germline ends came to 18 bases.

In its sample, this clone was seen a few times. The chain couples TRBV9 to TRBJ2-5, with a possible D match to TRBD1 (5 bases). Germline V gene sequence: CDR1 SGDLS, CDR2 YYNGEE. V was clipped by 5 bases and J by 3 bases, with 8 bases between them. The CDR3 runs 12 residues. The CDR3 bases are TGTGCCAGCAGTAGCAGGGAAGAGACCCAGTACTTC. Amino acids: CASSSREETQYF.

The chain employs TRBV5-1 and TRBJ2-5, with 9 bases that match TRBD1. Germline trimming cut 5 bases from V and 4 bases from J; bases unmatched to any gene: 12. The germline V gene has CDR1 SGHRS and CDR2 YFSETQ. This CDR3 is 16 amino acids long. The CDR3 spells CASSRGTSDRGETQYF. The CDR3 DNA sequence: TGCGCCAGCAGTCGGGGGACATCGGACAGGGGAGAGACCCAGTACTTC. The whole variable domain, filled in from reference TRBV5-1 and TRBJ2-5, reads KAGVTQTPRYLIKTRGQQVTLSCSPISGHRSVSWYQQTPGQGLQFLFEYFSETQRNKGNFPGRFSGRQFSNSRSEMNVSTLELGDSALYLCASSRGTSDRGETQYFGPGTRLLVL.

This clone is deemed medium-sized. CDR3 nucleotide sequence: TGTGCCAGCAGCTCGGGGGGGACGCGGCAAGAGACCCAGTACTTC. Translation gives CASSSGGTRQETQYF. This sequence joins TRBV11-3 and TRBJ2-5, with TRBD2 matching over 8 bases. This CDR3 is 15 amino acids long. The V gene end was trimmed by 4 bases and the J gene end by 2 bases; junction bases not matched to a gene: 6. CDR1 is SGHNT and CDR2 is YENEEA in the germline V gene.

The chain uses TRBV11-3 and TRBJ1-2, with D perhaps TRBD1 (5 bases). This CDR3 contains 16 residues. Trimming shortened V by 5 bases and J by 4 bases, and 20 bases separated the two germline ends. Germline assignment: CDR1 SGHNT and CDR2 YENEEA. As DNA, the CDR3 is TGTGCCAGCAGCCCCGGGTCGTACGGGACCATCTATGGCTACACCTTC. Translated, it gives CASSPGSYGTIYGYTF.

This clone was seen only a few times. The CDR3 region is CASSPGYNSPLHF. CDR3 nucleotides: TGTGCCAGCAGCCCGGGCTATAATTCACCCCTCCACTTT. The chain combines TRBV6-8 with TRBJ1-6; D is unclear. The CDR3 sequence is 13 residues long. Per germline, CDR1 MNHGY and CDR2 SAAAGT. The V and J ends lost 6 bases and 3 bases respectively, with 6 bases between them.

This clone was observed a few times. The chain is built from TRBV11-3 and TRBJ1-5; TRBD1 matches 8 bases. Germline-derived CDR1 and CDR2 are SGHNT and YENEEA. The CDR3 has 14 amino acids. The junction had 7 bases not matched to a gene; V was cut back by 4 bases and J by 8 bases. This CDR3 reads CASSYGTGAEPQHF. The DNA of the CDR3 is TGTGCCAGCAGCTACGGGACAGGCGCGGAGCCCCAGCATTTT.

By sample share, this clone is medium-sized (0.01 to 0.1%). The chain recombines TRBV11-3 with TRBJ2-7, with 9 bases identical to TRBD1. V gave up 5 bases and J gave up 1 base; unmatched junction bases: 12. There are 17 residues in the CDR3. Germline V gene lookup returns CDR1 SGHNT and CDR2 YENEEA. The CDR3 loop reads CASSPAASGTGSYEQYF. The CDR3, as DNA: TGTGCCAGCAGCCCAGCCGCGTCCGGGACAGGGTCCTACGAGCAGTACTTC.

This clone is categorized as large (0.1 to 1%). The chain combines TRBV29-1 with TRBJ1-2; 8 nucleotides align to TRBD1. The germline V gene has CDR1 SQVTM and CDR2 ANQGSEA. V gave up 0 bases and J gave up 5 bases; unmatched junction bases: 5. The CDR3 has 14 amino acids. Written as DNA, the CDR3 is TGCAGCGTTGAAGATCCGGACAGGGCATATGGCTACACCTTC. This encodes CSVEDPDRAYGYTF.

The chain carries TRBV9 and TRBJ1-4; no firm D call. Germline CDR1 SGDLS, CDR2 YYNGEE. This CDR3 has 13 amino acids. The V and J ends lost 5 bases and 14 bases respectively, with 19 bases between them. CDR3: CASSEWVKSSLFF. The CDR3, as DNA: TGTGCCAGCAGTGAATGGGTGAAAAGTTCGCTGTTTTTT.

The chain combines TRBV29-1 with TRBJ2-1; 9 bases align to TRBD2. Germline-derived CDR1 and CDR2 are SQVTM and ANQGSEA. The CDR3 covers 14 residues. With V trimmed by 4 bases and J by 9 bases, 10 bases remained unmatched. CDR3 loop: CSVVRRGGHGEQFF. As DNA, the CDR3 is TGCAGCGTTGTCAGGCGGGGGGGCCACGGTGAGCAGTTCTTC.

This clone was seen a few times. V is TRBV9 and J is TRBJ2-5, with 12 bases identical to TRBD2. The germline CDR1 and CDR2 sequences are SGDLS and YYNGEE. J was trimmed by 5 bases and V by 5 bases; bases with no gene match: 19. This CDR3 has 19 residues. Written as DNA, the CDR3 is TGTGCCAGCAGTCGTGCCCCCTTCAGGACTAGCGGGGCCCTGGAGACCCAGTACTTC. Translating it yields CASSRAPFRTSGALETQYF.

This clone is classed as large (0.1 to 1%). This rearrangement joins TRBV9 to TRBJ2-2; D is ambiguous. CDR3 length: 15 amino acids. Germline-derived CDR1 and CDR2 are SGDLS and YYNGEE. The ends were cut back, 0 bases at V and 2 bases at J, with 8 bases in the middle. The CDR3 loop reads CASSVGQTNTGELFF. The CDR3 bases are TGTGCCAGCAGCGTAGGGCAGACCAACACCGGGGAGCTGTTTTTT.

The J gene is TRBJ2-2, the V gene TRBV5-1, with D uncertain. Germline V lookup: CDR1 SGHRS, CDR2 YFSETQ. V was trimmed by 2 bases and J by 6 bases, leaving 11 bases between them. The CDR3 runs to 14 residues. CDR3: CASSFLAGSGELFF. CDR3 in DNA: TGCGCCAGCAGCTTTTTAGCTGGGTCCGGGGAGCTGTTTTTT.

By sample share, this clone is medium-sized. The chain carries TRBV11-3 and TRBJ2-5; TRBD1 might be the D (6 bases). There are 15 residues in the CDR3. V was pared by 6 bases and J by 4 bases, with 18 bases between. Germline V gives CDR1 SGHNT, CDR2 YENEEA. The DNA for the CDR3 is TGTGCCAGCAGTCCGACTTCCGTAGGGGGAGAGACCCAGTACTTC. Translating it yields CASSPTSVGGETQYF.